This record looks at one T cell receptor (beta chain) sequence and its context. Which antigen it targets is not known. Base qualities are missing; no much larger clone stands one base away. Through the immunoSEQ TRB Survey service, multiplex V and J primers were used to amplify rearranged CDR3 beta regions from genomic DNA. To keep sequencing depth the same across samples, survey-level depth of up to 500,000 reads per sample was applied. Libraries were purified and pooled, and sequencing was performed on Illumina technology. The authors' pipeline ran thus. Productive clonality, sample overlap, pairwise scatters, CDR3 beta length, V/D/J gene usage and productiveness were all assessed with the immunoSEQ online tools. Calculated diversity was defined as the number of unique rearrangements divided by total templates times 100, and Shannon and Simpson indices were additionally computed. Z-score normalized data were analyzed by principal component analysis with the R prcomp function and the ggbiplot package. Blood-rectal clonal overlap within each subject was quantified with Morisita's index. TCRdb retrieved this table from immuneACCESS and kept in-frame rearrangements only. Not all clones are present; in checked studies, unresolved V genes account for under half, and no reason is known for the remainder. That table is the source of V, J and clone size, and D and trimming were worked out from the DNA. This sample comprises roughly 64,000 clones, less than 90% of them detected only once. Roughly 3% of the sample belongs to the ten largest clones.

CDR1 and CDR2 (MNHEY, SMNVEV) derive from the germline V gene (reference sequence). Including cysteine and phenylalanine, the CDR3 has 14 amino acids. Of all the DNA, just the CDR3 is kept, 42 bases in frame from base 1. The entry originates in a study of pediatric ulcerative colitis (dated by TCRdb to the late 2010s). Context from the whole study: Of the ulcerative colitis patients, several had pancolitis and two had left-sided colitis, and histology in every patient was consistent with ulcerative colitis. Using the Pediatric Ulcerative Colitis Activity Index, a couple of patients were classed as having mild disease, several as having moderate disease and three as having acute severe colitis. Nine or ten newly diagnosed, treatment-naive pediatric ulcerative colitis patients and a handful of non-IBD control children each provided paired blood and rectal samples.

No immunosuppressive medication had been given to the ulcerative colitis patients before the diagnostic colonoscopy. A blood sample was obtained concurrently with the colonoscopy. The Wizard kit (Promega) was used to extract genomic DNA from both blood and intestinal samples. Overall study outcomes, separate from this receptor: For technical reasons, substantially fewer templates were yielded by the blood samples of two patients, and these blood samples were excluded from blood-rectal overlap analysis. Autologous blood-rectal clonal overlap was significantly higher in ulcerative colitis patients than in controls, suggesting increased T cell trafficking to inflamed tissue. Because repertoires came from total lymphocyte DNA, patterns in rare subsets such as regulatory T cells may not be reflected. Rectal repertoire features separated controls, mild-moderate and acute severe colitis patients; acute severe colitis showed reduced rectal diversity due to clonal expansions. A couple of rectal CDR3 clonotypes turned up in every ulcerative colitis patient but in none of the controls. The healthy control group was small, with only a few individuals.

Sequencing was performed on blood. This TCR came from a boy aged 5 to 17 with severe ulcerative colitis. The chain is encoded by TRBV27 joined to TRBJ2-5, with 11 junctional bases fitting TRBD2. Gene TRBJ2-7 matches the end of the DNA better, so the J call may be wrong. The DNA sequence is as follows: TGTGCCAGCCGCGGACTAGCGGGCGGGTACGAGCAGTACTTC. Its protein is CASRGLAGGYEQYF.